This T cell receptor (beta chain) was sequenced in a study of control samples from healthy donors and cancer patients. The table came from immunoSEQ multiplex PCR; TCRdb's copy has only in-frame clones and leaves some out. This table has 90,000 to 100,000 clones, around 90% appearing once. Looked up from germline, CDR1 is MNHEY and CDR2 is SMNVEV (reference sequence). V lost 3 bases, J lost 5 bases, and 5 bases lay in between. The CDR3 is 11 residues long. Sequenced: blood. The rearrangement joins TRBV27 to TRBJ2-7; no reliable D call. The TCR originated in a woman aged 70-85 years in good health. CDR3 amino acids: CASSFEHEQYF. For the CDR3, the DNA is TGTGCCAGCAGTTTTGAACACGAGCAGTACTTC.